Following are 32 T cell receptor beta chains from one sample sequenced in a study of blood T cell repertoires in COVID-19. The table came from immunoSEQ multiplex PCR; TCRdb's copy has only in-frame clones and leaves some out. Of about 95,000 clones in the sample, more than 65% were seen once. Sequencing input: peripheral blood. Source of these receptors: an elderly man with active or convalescent COVID-19.

The chain employs TRBV6-4 and TRBJ1-2; a weak D match, TRBD1 (6 bases). This CDR3 spans 14 amino acids. Looked up from germline, CDR1 is MRHNA and CDR2 is SNTAGT. Trimming shortened V by 6 bases and J by 0 bases, and 11 bases separated the two germline ends. The CDR3 here is CASRATGTNYGYTF. The CDR3 DNA sequence: TGTGCCAGCAGAGCTACAGGGACTAACTATGGCTACACCTTC.

The chain has TRBV11-2 and TRBJ2-3; a possible D gene is TRBD1 (5 bases). CDR1 and CDR2 from the germline V gene are SGHAT and FQNNGV. The CDR3 spans 14 residues. Trimming removed 0 bases at V and 4 bases at J, with 8 bases between. The CDR3 region has the DNA TGTGCCAGCAGCTTAGATGGGGCTCCAGATACGCAGTATTTT. It specifies CASSLDGAPDTQYF. Variable domain in full (rest from reference TRBV11-2 and TRBJ2-3): EAGVAQSPRYKIIEKRQSVAFWCNPISGHATLYWYQQILGQGPKLLIQFQNNGVVDDSQLPKDRFSAERLKGVDSTLKIQPAKLEDSAVYLCASSLDGAPDTQYFGPGTRLTVL.

The V call is TRBV2, the J call TRBJ1-4; D may be TRBD1 (5 bases). The length of the CDR3 is 14 residues. Germline V lookup: CDR1 SNHLY, CDR2 FYNNEI. V lost 6 bases, J lost 5 bases, and 13 bases lay in between. The CDR3 region is CASRPGTANEKLFF. The CDR3 DNA reads TGTGCCAGCAGACCCGGGACTGCGAATGAAAAACTGTTTTTT.

The chain couples TRBV5-1 to TRBJ2-3; maybe TRBD1 (6 bases). The CDR3 runs 15 residues. Trimming left V 3 bases short and J 2 bases short, with 13 bases between. CDR1 and CDR2 (germline): SGHRS, YFSETQ. The CDR3 DNA follows: TGCGCCAGCAGCTCTCACAGGGCTCACACAGATACGCAGTATTTT. Protein: CASSSHRAHTDTQYF.

This chain connects TRBV19 to TRBJ2-2; possibly TRBD2 for D (6 bases). The CDR3 has 15 amino acids. Germline V gene sequence: CDR1 LNHDA, CDR2 SQIVND (reference sequence). Trimming cost V 5 bases and J 2 bases, with 12 bases left between them. CDR3 sequence (DNA): TGTGCCAGTAGTTCCCCGGGACTCAACACCGGGGAGCTGTTTTTT. The encoded protein is CASSSPGLNTGELFF.

This chain links TRBV10-1 with TRBJ2-2; 7 bases map to TRBD1. The J segment lost 3 bases and the V segment lost 4 bases, leaving 2 bases of the junction unmatched. This CDR3 spans 14 amino acids. Looked up from germline, CDR1 is WNHNN and CDR2 is SYGVQD (reference sequence). The CDR3 region is CASSGQGYTGELFF. The CDR3 DNA sequence: TGCGCCAGCAGTGGACAGGGCTACACCGGGGAGCTGTTTTTT.

This clone came up a few times. The genes are TRBV7-2 and TRBJ2-2, with D unclear. The V and J ends lost 1 base and 0 bases respectively, with 6 bases between them. In germline, CDR1 is SGHTA, CDR2 FQGNSA. There are 15 residues in the CDR3. DNA for the CDR3: TGTGCCAGCAGCTTAGGGGCAGCGAACACCGGGGAGCTGTTTTTT. Its translation: CASSLGAANTGELFF.

The rearrangement links TRBV9 to TRBJ2-1; TRBD2 matches 11 bases. CDR1 and CDR2 from the germline V gene are SGDLS and YYNGEE. Trimming removed 4 bases from V and 8 bases from J; junction bases left unmatched: 5. The CDR3 has 14 amino acids. The CDR3 DNA follows: TGTGCCAGCAGCCCTAGCGGGGGGTCGGATGAGCAGTTCTTC. This gives the protein CASSPSGGSDEQFF.

This chain uses TRBV4-1 with TRBJ2-5; 7 nucleotides agree with TRBD2. CDR3 size: 14 residues. The germline V gene has CDR1 MGHRA and CDR2 YSYEKL. V lost 4 bases and J lost 9; bases outside the gene matches: 11. CDR3 DNA sequence: TGCGCCAGCAGCCTCCCGGGACTACCTAAGCCCCAGTACTTC. Translated: CASSLPGLPKPQYF.

V gene TRBV7-9 combines with J gene TRBJ2-5, with 12 bases that match TRBD2. CDR3 size: 16 residues. Germline V lookup: CDR1 SEHNR, CDR2 FQNEAQ (reference sequence). Losses at the gene ends were 4 bases for V and 5 bases for J; bases not matched to a gene: 8. In DNA, the CDR3 is TGTGCCAGCAGCTCACCTAGCGGGGGGGCCTATGAGACCCAGTACTTC. Amino acids: CASSSPSGGAYETQYF.

This chain links TRBV7-3 with TRBJ1-4; TRBD1 aligns across 7 bases. Trimming removed 5 bases from V and 5 bases from J; junction bases left unmatched: 5. The CDR3 has 14 amino acids. Germline CDR1 SGHTA, CDR2 FQGTGA. CDR3 sequence (DNA): TGTGCCAGCAGCCGGGACAGAGAAAATGAAAAACTGTTTTTT. Residues: CASSRDRENEKLFF. The whole variable domain, filled in from reference TRBV7-3 and TRBJ1-4, reads GAGVSQTPSNKVTEKGKYVELRCDPISGHTALYWYRQSLGQGPEFLIYFQGTGAADDSGLPNDRFFAVRPEGSVSTLKIQRTERGDSAVYLCASSRDRENEKLFFGSGTQLSVL.

The chain has TRBV3-1 (or the pseudogene TRBV3-2) and TRBJ2-3; 8 nucleotides agree with TRBD2. The V gene end was trimmed by 6 bases and the J gene end by 2 bases; junction bases not matched to a gene: 7. Germline values: CDR1 LGHDT, CDR2 YNNKEL (reference sequence). There are 15 residues in the CDR3. The CDR3 region has the DNA TGTGCCAGCAGACCGCGGGGGGCTCTCACAGATACGCAGTATTTT. Its protein product is CASRPRGALTDTQYF.

The chain employs TRBV19 and TRBJ1-5; 11 bases agree with TRBD1. V shed 8 bases and J 6 bases; nucleotides not matched to a gene: 9. Germline CDR1 reads LNHDA; CDR2 reads SQIVND (reference sequence). CDR3 length equals 15 residues. CDR3 nucleotides: TGTGCCAGTCTTCGGACAGGGGGCATGTTTCAGCCCCAGCATTTT. Amino acid sequence: CASLRTGGMFQPQHF.

This clone was seen once. The chain links TRBV28 to TRBJ1-5; D uncertain. The CDR3 is made up of 16 amino acids. Per germline, CDR1 MDHEN and CDR2 SYDVKM. V lost 6 bases and J lost 0, with 15 bases in between. The CDR3 DNA reads TGTGCCAGCAGCCCCCGGGGAAGTCTTAGCAATCAGCCCCAGCATTTT. Translated, it gives CASSPRGSLSNQPQHF.

This chain connects TRBV28 to TRBJ2-4; possibly TRBD2 for D (6 bases). The germline V gene encodes CDR1 MDHEN and CDR2 SYDVKM. V was trimmed by 7 bases and J by 3 bases, leaving 16 bases between them. The length of the CDR3 is 15 residues. The CDR3 sequence: CASKSGDGGKNIQYF. In nucleotides, the CDR3 is TGTGCCAGCAAATCGGGGGATGGGGGCAAAAACATTCAGTACTTC.

The chain uses TRBV3-1 (or the pseudogene TRBV3-2) and TRBJ2-5, with TRBD1 identical over 8 bases. CDR3 length: 13 residues. V trimming: 5 bases; J trimming: 2 bases; junction bases outside the gene matches: 1. In germline, CDR1 is LGHDT, CDR2 YNNKEL (reference sequence). CDR3 sequence reads: CASSYRGQETQYF. The CDR3 nucleotides read TGTGCCAGCAGCTACAGGGGGCAAGAGACCCAGTACTTC.

The CDR3 here is CASSPPGLRYEQYF. CDR3 DNA: TGCGCCAGCAGCCCTCCGGGACTCCGGTACGAGCAGTACTTC. V usage is TRBV5-1 and J usage is TRBJ2-7, with a possible D match to TRBD2 (6 bases). V was pared by 4 bases and J by 4 bases, with 15 bases between. The length of the CDR3 is 14 residues. CDR1 and CDR2 from the germline V gene are SGHRS and YFSETQ.

This chain uses TRBV9 with TRBJ1-6, with 7 bases matching TRBD1. The V gene end was trimmed by 4 bases and the J gene end by 7 bases; junction bases not matched to a gene: 5. CDR1 is SGDLS, CDR2 YYNGEE, per germline. This CDR3 is built from 14 residues. The DNA of the CDR3 is TGTGCCAGCAGCCTCGGGACAGAAAATTCACCCCTCCACTTT. As protein: CASSLGTENSPLHF.

The chain is built from TRBV6-2 or TRBV6-3 and TRBJ1-5, with TRBD1 matching 7 bases. CDR1 and CDR2 (germline): MNHEY, SVGEGT. CDR3 length: 13 residues. V shed 6 bases, J shed 6 bases, and the junction held 5 bases outside the gene matches. The CDR3 DNA sequence: TGTGCCAGCAGCCATCGGACAGGTCAGCCCCAGCATTTT. It encodes CASSHRTGQPQHF.

V usage is TRBV5-1 and J usage is TRBJ2-3, with TRBD2 matching over 7 bases. Germline loops: CDR1 SGHRS, CDR2 YFSETQ. The J segment lost 6 bases and the V segment lost 4 bases, leaving 11 bases of the junction unmatched. The CDR3 spans 15 residues. CDR3 protein: CASSPGTSVGDTQYF. Here the CDR3 DNA reads TGCGCCAGCAGCCCCGGTACTAGCGTTGGGGATACGCAGTATTTT.

V is TRBV5-6 and J is TRBJ2-5, with TRBD2 matching 9 bases. The V gene end was trimmed by 1 base and the J gene end by 1 base; junction bases not matched to a gene: 8. The CDR3 has 17 amino acids. The V gene's germline CDR1 is SGHDT and CDR2 YYEEEE. CDR3 nucleotides: TGTGCCAGCAGCTTGCTGCCAGCGGGGGGCTCCCAAGAGACCCAGTACTTC. Translation: CASSLLPAGGSQETQYF.

The chain couples TRBV19 to TRBJ1-2; D may be TRBD1 (5 bases). Per the germline V gene, CDR1 is LNHDA and CDR2 is SQIVND (reference sequence). This CDR3 region has 18 residues. The V end lost 9 bases, the J end lost 4 bases, and 30 bases lay between the germline ends. The CDR3 coding sequence is TGTGCCAGCATGGCCCCGCCACGATCGGACAAAGACAGCTATGGCTACACCTTC. This encodes CASMAPPRSDKDSYGYTF.

The gene calls are TRBV12-3 or TRBV12-4 and TRBJ2-1; D not certain. CDR3 length: 13 amino acids. Trimming removed 5 bases at V and 1 base at J, with 6 bases between. The CDR3 DNA sequence: TGTGCCAGCAGTCGGTCGTCCTACAATGAGCAGTTCTTC. Translated, it gives CASSRSSYNEQFF.

The chain combines TRBV4-3 with TRBJ2-3, with 8 positions matching TRBD2. Germline V CDR1 and CDR2: LGHNA, YSLEER. J was trimmed by 10 bases and V by 1 base; bases with no gene match: 19. There are 18 residues in the CDR3. This chain's CDR3 is CASSQARLGAGGLRPQYF. As DNA, the CDR3 is TGCGCCAGCAGCCAAGCCCGTCTCGGGGCGGGGGGCCTTCGGCCGCAGTATTTT.

This chain connects TRBV4-1 to TRBJ1-2; 7 bases map to TRBD1. Germline V gives CDR1 MGHRA, CDR2 YSYEKL. V was pared by 1 base and J by 5 bases, with 7 bases of the junction left unmatched. This CDR3 comprises 15 residues. As DNA, the CDR3 is TGCGCCAGCAGCCAAGGACGACAGGGTCCATATGGCTACACCTTC. Translating gives CASSQGRQGPYGYTF.

The V and J genes are TRBV4-1 and TRBJ1-2, with 8 bases matching TRBD1. CDR1 and CDR2 from the germline V gene are MGHRA and YSYEKL. V was clipped by 0 bases and J by 0 bases; unmatched bases: 18. The CDR3 runs 21 residues. DNA of the CDR3: TGCGCCAGCAGCCAAGAAAGGGCAGTGACGGCAGGGGGCACTGCTAACTATGGCTACACCTTC. As protein: CASSQERAVTAGGTANYGYTF.

V gene TRBV21-1 combines with J gene TRBJ2-7; TRBD2, the table's D call, lacks a check against the DNA. TRBV21-1 is a documented pseudogene. The CDR3 is made up of 15 amino acids. CDR3 nucleotides: TGTGCCAGCAGCACTCGAAAAACGGAGGGCTACGAGCAGTACTTC. Its translation: CASSTRKTEGYEQYF.

This clone was picked up one time. This chain links TRBV7-9 with TRBJ2-5; 9 bases line up with TRBD1. Germline loops: CDR1 SEHNR, CDR2 FQNEAQ (reference sequence). The V segment lost 3 bases and the J segment 5 bases; nucleotides outside the gene matches: 4. There are 14 residues in the CDR3. CDR3 coding DNA: TGTGCCAGCAGCTTCACAGGGGGCAGGGAGACCCAGTACTTC. This codes for CASSFTGGRETQYF.

This clone was recorded a few times. The J gene is TRBJ1-1, the V gene TRBV7-8; 8 bases agree with TRBD1. Germline CDR1 is SGHVS and CDR2 is FQNEAQ. The V segment lost 3 bases and the J segment 3 bases; nucleotides outside the gene matches: 3. This CDR3 is built from 14 residues. DNA of the CDR3: TGTGCCAGCAGCTTCAGGGGGCGCGACACTGAAGCTTTCTTT. It codes for CASSFRGRDTEAFF.

This clone appeared once. V and J are TRBV5-4 and TRBJ2-2; 15 nucleotides align to TRBD2. The CDR3 runs to 20 residues. The J segment lost 6 bases and the V segment lost 4 bases, leaving 16 bases of the junction unmatched. CDR1 is SGHNT, CDR2 YYREEE, per germline (reference sequence). The CDR3 loop is CASSPRTSGGADTIPGELFF. In nucleotides, the CDR3 is TGTGCCAGCAGCCCGAGGACTAGCGGGGGGGCTGATACCATCCCCGGGGAGCTGTTTTTT.

The chain has TRBV5-1 and TRBJ1-4; D might be TRBD1 (6 bases). The ends were cut back, 2 bases at V and 3 bases at J, with 11 bases in the middle. The germline V gene has CDR1 SGHRS and CDR2 YFSETQ. This CDR3 comprises 15 residues. CDR3: CASSFTTGPNEKLFF. CDR3 DNA: TGCGCCAGCAGCTTTACGACAGGACCTAATGAAAAACTGTTTTTT.

The CDR3 region has the DNA TGTGCCAGCTCACCTAGCGGGGTGGGGATCGTCAGGGAGCAGTTCTTC. Protein product: CASSPSGVGIVREQFF. V is TRBV18 and J is TRBJ2-1; 8 bases fit TRBD2. The CDR3 loop spans 16 amino acids. The germline gives CDR1 KGHSH, CDR2 LQKENI. Trimming took 3 bases from V and 10 from J; bases not matched to a gene: 14.